The text below deals with one TCR beta chain. The antigen is unknown. Repertoires were generated with immunoSEQ multiplex PCR, while TCRdb's copy carries only in-frame clones and drops some. The sample yields around 1.9 million clones, just over 90% seen once. This sample stems from a study of shared clonotypes between healthy human individuals. Notes on the study in general: Having only a few donors restricted how much genetic and exposure-history diversity was captured.

Cells designated naive CD8 were CD45RO-negative and were positively selected for CCR7, with terminally differentiated effector memory CD45RA+ cells excluded. The CDR3 covers 14 residues. Trimming took off 10 bases at V and 2 bases at J, with 17 bases between the two ends. Germline lookup yields CDR1 MDHEN and CDR2 SYDVKM. The source of this sequence is a man younger than 35 in good health. Some clones in this sample may be carry-over from other donors' samples. The sample consisted of naive CD8+ T cells from PBMCs. J is TRBJ1-1 and V is TRBV28; D remains ambiguous. Here the CDR3 DNA reads TGTGCCACGCATACCTTTCCACCTAACACTGAAGCTTTCTTT. Translating gives CATHTFPPNTEAFF.